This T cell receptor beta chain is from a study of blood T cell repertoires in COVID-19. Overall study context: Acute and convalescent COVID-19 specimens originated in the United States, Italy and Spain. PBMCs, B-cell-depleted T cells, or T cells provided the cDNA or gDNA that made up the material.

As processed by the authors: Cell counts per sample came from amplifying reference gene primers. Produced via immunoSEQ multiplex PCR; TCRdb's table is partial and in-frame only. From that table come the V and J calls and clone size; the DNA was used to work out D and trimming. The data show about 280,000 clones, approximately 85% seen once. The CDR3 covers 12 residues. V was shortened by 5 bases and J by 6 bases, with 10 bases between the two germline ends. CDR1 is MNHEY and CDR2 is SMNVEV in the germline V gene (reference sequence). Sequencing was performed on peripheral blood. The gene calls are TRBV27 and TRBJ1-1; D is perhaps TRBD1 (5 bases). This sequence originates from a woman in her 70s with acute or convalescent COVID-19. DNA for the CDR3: TGTGCCAGCAGTCCCCAGGGTCCTGAAGCTTTCTTT. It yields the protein CASSPQGPEAFF.